These 24 T cell receptor beta chains originate from one sample sequenced in a study of cytomegalovirus exposure and HLA in healthy donors (dated by TCRdb to the late 2010s). Preparation of the library involved the immunoSEQ multiplex PCR assay. The multiplex PCR relied on a mix of 60 forward primers for TCR Vbeta segments and 13 reverse primers for TCR Jbeta segments. Here the immuneACCESS table is served through TCRdb, limited to in-frame sequences with V and J called. Missing clones are a known gap in these copies; in checked studies unresolved V genes cover under half, and the rest lacks a known reason. For this sample there are under 110,000 clones; roughly 70% appear just once. The ten largest make up around 2.6% of the sample. The sample comprised PBMCs. The source is a male donor in good health and CMV-seropositive.

The chain recombines TRBV7-2 with TRBJ2-7; tentative D call: TRBD2 (5 bases). Trimming took off 3 bases at V and 2 bases at J, with 11 bases between the two ends. The germline CDR1 and CDR2 sequences are SGHTA and FQGNSA. The CDR3 has 14 residues. CDR3 bases: TGTGCCAGCAGCTTTACCGGGCGGGCCTACGAGCAGTACTTC. Its translation is CASSFTGRAYEQYF.

The chain links TRBV5-1 to TRBJ2-3; TRBD1 matches 9 bases. V shed 4 bases and J 2 bases; nucleotides not matched to a gene: 8. The CDR3 spans 16 residues. In germline, CDR1 is SGHRS, CDR2 YFSETQ. The CDR3 reads CASSPYRGRFTDTQYF. CDR3 nucleotides: TGCGCCAGCAGCCCCTACAGGGGGCGGTTCACAGATACGCAGTATTTT.

The genes are TRBV6-4 and TRBJ2-7; 10 bases fit TRBD2. The CDR3 totals 14 residues. V shed 6 bases, J shed 4 bases, and the junction held 6 bases outside the gene matches. Germline CDR1 and CDR2: MRHNA and SNTAGT. The CDR3 DNA is TGTGCCAGCAGCGAAGGACTAGCGGTTTACGAGCAGTACTTC. As protein: CASSEGLAVYEQYF.

This clone was seen only once. At one boundary the junction diverges from the germline segment, which might be a read error. The chain couples TRBV7-7 to TRBJ2-5; 7 positions match TRBD1. CDR1 and CDR2 from the germline V gene are SSHAT and FNYEAQ (reference sequence). The CDR3 contains 13 residues. DNA of the CDR3: TGTGCTAGCAGCCGGGACAGAAGTAAGACCCAGTACTTC. It is translated as CASSRDRSKTQYF.

The chain uses TRBV30 and TRBJ2-7, with D maybe TRBD1 (5 bases). Germline V lookup: CDR1 GTSNPN, CDR2 SVGIG (reference sequence). This CDR3 spans 11 amino acids. V gave up 8 bases and J gave up 2 bases, with 10 bases separating them. CDR3 amino acids: CALSGTYEQYF. CDR3 DNA sequence: TGTGCCCTATCAGGGACCTACGAGCAGTACTTC.

J is TRBJ2-3 and V is TRBV25-1; TRBD1 aligns across 7 bases. Trimming took 5 bases from V and 1 from J; bases not matched to a gene: 3. The CDR3 sequence is 14 residues long. Germline V gene data show CDR1 as MGHDK and CDR2 as SYGVNS. CDR3 bases: TGTGCCAGCAGTCGACAGGGTGGCACAGATACGCAGTATTTT. As protein: CASSRQGGTDTQYF.

The chain employs TRBV28 and TRBJ2-1; no reliable D call. Trimming removed 6 bases from V and 3 bases from J, with 6 bases in between. CDR1 and CDR2 (germline): MDHEN, SYDVKM. This CDR3 contains 12 residues. The CDR3 region has the DNA TGTGCCAGCAGCCCCTACTACAATGAGCAGTTCTTC. It codes for CASSPYYNEQFF.

The rearrangement links TRBV4-1 to TRBJ1-2, with D perhaps matching TRBD1 (6 bases). The V gene's germline CDR1 is MGHRA and CDR2 YSYEKL. The CDR3 totals 16 residues. V shed 1 base and J shed 4 bases, with 16 bases lying between them. CDR3 sequence reads: CASSQAPTGISYGYTF. The CDR3 DNA is TGCGCCAGCAGCCAAGCGCCCACAGGGATCAGCTATGGCTACACCTTC.

The V call is TRBV9, the J call TRBJ1-2; 7 nucleotides line up with TRBD1. The length of the CDR3 is 18 residues. V gave up 0 bases and J gave up 7 bases; unmatched junction bases: 18. Per the germline V gene, CDR1 is SGDLS and CDR2 is YYNGEE. The CDR3 region has the DNA TGTGCCAGCAGCGTAGCTTCAGTAAGGGCAGGGGGTGTCGGTGGCTACACCTTC. Translation: CASSVASVRAGGVGGYTF.

The V and J genes are TRBV7-8 and TRBJ2-1, with D maybe TRBD1 (6 bases). Deletions cut 1 base from V and 8 bases from J, with 21 bases between. The CDR3 covers 17 residues. The germline V gene has CDR1 SGHVS and CDR2 FQNEAQ. CDR3 region: CASSLVSGQQRYDEQFF. The CDR3 DNA follows: TGTGCCAGCAGCTTAGTATCAGGACAGCAACGGTACGATGAGCAGTTCTTC.

The rearrangement joins TRBV6-5 to TRBJ2-7; 9 bases agree with TRBD1. Germline trimming cut 2 bases from V and 2 bases from J; bases unmatched to any gene: 7. CDR1 is MNHEY and CDR2 is SVGAGI in the germline V gene. This CDR3 has 16 residues. The CDR3 here is CASSYPPGQGPYEQYF. DNA of the CDR3: TGTGCCAGCAGTTACCCCCCGGGACAGGGACCCTACGAGCAGTACTTC.

The chain recombines TRBV19 with TRBJ2-7; D gene uncertain. CDR3 length: 14 residues. V was pared by 5 bases and J by 3 bases, with 14 bases between. The V gene's germline CDR1 is LNHDA and CDR2 SQIVND (reference sequence). CDR3 sequence: CASSWAGLNYEQYF. The CDR3 DNA reads as TGTGCCAGTAGTTGGGCAGGCCTGAACTACGAGCAGTACTTC.

V is TRBV6-1 and J is TRBJ1-1; weak D call: TRBD1 (6 bases). Germline V gives CDR1 MNHNS, CDR2 SASEGT. CDR3 length equals 16 residues. The V gene lost 3 bases and the J gene lost 4 bases, with 18 bases spanning the gap. The DNA for the CDR3 is TGTGCCAGCAGTGATGTAAGGACAGCCCGAGGCACTGAAGCTTTCTTT. Its protein product is CASSDVRTARGTEAFF.

This clone was counted a single time. The chain carries TRBV18 and TRBJ1-1, with D uncertain. The CDR3 loop spans 14 amino acids. Trimming shortened V by 1 base and J by 1 base, and 7 bases separated the two germline ends. Germline V gives CDR1 KGHSH, CDR2 LQKENI. CDR3 DNA: TGTGCCAGCTCACCACGCAGGCAGAACACTGAAGCTTTCTTT. It is translated as CASSPRRQNTEAFF. Full variable domain (outside the CDR3, taken from reference TRBV18 and TRBJ1-1): NAGVMQNPRHLVRRRGQEARLRCSPMKGHSHVYWYRQLPEEGLKFMVYLQKENIIDESGMPKERFSAEFPKEGPSILRIQQVVRGDSAAYFCASSPRRQNTEAFFGQGTRLTVV.

The chain couples TRBV4-3 to TRBJ2-3; TRBD2 matches 8 bases. This CDR3 spans 16 amino acids. V shed 0 bases, J shed 2 bases, and the junction held 4 bases outside the gene matches. Germline CDR1 is LGHNA and CDR2 is YSLEER. CDR3 protein: CASSQEGRGDTDTQYF. For the CDR3, the DNA is TGCGCCAGCAGCCAAGAGGGGCGGGGGGACACAGATACGCAGTATTTT.

This chain joins TRBV5-4 and TRBJ2-7, with D possibly being TRBD2 (5 bases). V was shortened by 0 bases and J by 0 bases, with 7 bases between the two germline ends. The CDR3 runs 14 residues. From germline, CDR1 is SGHNT and CDR2 YYREEE (reference sequence). This CDR3 reads CASSLGAGSYEQYF. CDR3 DNA: TGTGCCAGCAGCTTGGGGGCGGGCTCCTACGAGCAGTACTTC.

The chain carries TRBV5-1 and TRBJ2-5; D ambiguous. From germline, CDR1 is SGHRS and CDR2 YFSETQ. This CDR3 is built from 12 residues. Trimming stripped 4 bases from V and 5 bases from J, with 9 bases between. CDR3 DNA sequence: TGCGCCAGCAGCCCCGAGTCGGAGACCCAGTACTTC. This gives the protein CASSPESETQYF.

CDR3 DNA: TGTGCCAGCAGCGTGACAGTCTCCTACGAGCAGTACTTC. Residues: CASSVTVSYEQYF. The chain joins TRBV5-6 to TRBJ2-7, with D perhaps TRBD1 (5 bases). CDR1 and CDR2 (germline): SGHDT, YYEEEE. Between the trimmed V and J ends, which lost 4 bases and 0 bases, there was a span of 8 bases. This CDR3 has 13 residues.

The rearrangement uses TRBV7-8 and TRBJ2-7; a possible D gene is TRBD2 (6 bases). V was pared by 4 bases and J by 6 bases, with 13 bases between. Germline CDR1 and CDR2: SGHVS and FQNEAQ. This CDR3 is built from 13 residues. The DNA for the CDR3 is TGTGCCAGCAGCTGGTGGGACTCTGGCGAGCAGTACTTC. This translates into CASSWWDSGEQYF.

The chain couples TRBV7-6 to TRBJ2-1; D perhaps matches TRBD2 (6 bases). The V and J ends lost 5 bases and 6 bases respectively, with 14 bases between them. This CDR3 spans 14 amino acids. Germline CDR1 SGHVS, CDR2 FNYEAQ. CDR3 in DNA: TGTGCCAGCAGCCCCCGAATCGGGGGCAATGAGCAGTTCTTC. Encoded protein: CASSPRIGGNEQFF.

The chain couples TRBV28 to TRBJ1-1, with D perhaps TRBD1 (6 bases). V was shortened by 5 bases and J by 4 bases, with 17 bases between the two germline ends. The CDR3 is made up of 15 amino acids. Germline loops: CDR1 MDHEN, CDR2 SYDVKM. The CDR3 bases are TGTGCCAGCAGTCAAGGGGGGGAGGGGACCACTGAAGCTTTCTTT. Protein product: CASSQGGEGTTEAFF.

V usage is TRBV4-2 and J usage is TRBJ2-2; D remains unclear. This CDR3 comprises 14 residues. From germline, CDR1 is LGHNA and CDR2 YNFKEQ. V gave up 1 base and J gave up 4 bases, with 7 bases separating them. CDR3 in amino acids: CASSQAGSTGELFF. CDR3 sequence (DNA): TGTGCCAGCAGCCAAGCGGGTTCCACCGGGGAGCTGTTTTTT.

Worth noting for this clone: The junction shows a germline mismatch at one end, possibly a read error. The chain joins TRBV7-7 to TRBJ1-5, with a tentative D call TRBD1 (5 bases). The CDR3 runs 15 residues. Germline CDR1 is SSHAT and CDR2 is FNYEAQ (reference sequence). The CDR3 sequence is CASPLPGEDNQPQNF. The CDR3 DNA reads TGTGCTAGCCCCCTCCCGGGGGAGGACAATCAGCCCCAGAATTTT.

This sequence joins TRBV30 and TRBJ1-2; the match to TRBD1 covers 8 bases. The junction had 6 bases not matched to a gene; V was cut back by 8 bases and J by 4 bases. The CDR3 length is 12 residues. Germline CDR1 GTSNPN, CDR2 SVGIG (reference sequence). CDR3 sequence reads: CAGQGAPYGYTF. CDR3 DNA: TGTGCCGGCCAGGGGGCCCCCTATGGCTACACCTTC. Complete variable domain (other parts from reference TRBV30 and TRBJ1-2): SQTIHQWPATLVQPVGSPLSLECTVEGTSNPNLYWYRQAAGRGLQLLFYSVGIGQISSEVPQNLSASRPQDRQFILSSKKLLLSDSGFYLCAGQGAPYGYTFGSGTRLTVV.